Sequencing of this TCR beta chain was carried out in a study of shared clonotypes between healthy human individuals. Sequencing used immunoSEQ multiplex PCR; TCRdb keeps in-frame clones, though not all of them. The sample has about 330,000 clones, 87% seen once. Looked up from germline, CDR1 is SGHAT and CDR2 is FQNNGV. CDR3 length equals 14 residues. Trimming removed 7 bases at V and 3 bases at J, with 16 bases between. The chain recombines TRBV11-2 with TRBJ2-7, with a possible D match to TRBD2 (6 bases). Material: memory CD8+ T cells sorted from blood. Subset: CD45RO+ cells pooled with CCR7-negative TemRA cells. The clonotype comes from a man aged 18 to 29 in good health. The CDR3 DNA is TGTGCCAGCACCGTCGGGGGAGCGGACTACGAGCAGTACTTC. Translating gives CASTVGGADYEQYF. The full variable domain, in which reference TRBV11-2 and TRBJ2-7 provide the parts outside the CDR3, is EAGVAQSPRYKIIEKRQSVAFWCNPISGHATLYWYQQILGQGPKLLIQFQNNGVVDDSQLPKDRFSAERLKGVDSTLKIQPAKLEDSAVYLCASTVGGADYEQYFGPGTRLTVT.